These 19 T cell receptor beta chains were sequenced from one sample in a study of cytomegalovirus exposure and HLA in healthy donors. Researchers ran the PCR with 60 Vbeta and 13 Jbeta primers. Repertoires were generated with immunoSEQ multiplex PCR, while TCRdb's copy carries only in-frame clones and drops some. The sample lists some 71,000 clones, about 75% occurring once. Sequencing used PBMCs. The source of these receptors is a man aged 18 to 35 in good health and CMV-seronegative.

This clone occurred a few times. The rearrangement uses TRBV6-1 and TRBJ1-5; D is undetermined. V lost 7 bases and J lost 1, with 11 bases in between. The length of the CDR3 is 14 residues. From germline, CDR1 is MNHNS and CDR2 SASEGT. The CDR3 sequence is CASMISESNQPQHF. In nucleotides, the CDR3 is TGTGCCAGCATGATTTCGGAGAGCAATCAGCCCCAGCATTTT.

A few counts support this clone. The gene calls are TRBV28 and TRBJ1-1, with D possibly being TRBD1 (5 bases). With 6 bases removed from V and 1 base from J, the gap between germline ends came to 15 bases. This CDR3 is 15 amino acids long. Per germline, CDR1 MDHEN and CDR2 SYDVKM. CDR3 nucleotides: TGTGCCAGCAGCACCTATTGGGGGGGGAACACTGAAGCTTTCTTT. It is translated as CASSTYWGGNTEAFF.

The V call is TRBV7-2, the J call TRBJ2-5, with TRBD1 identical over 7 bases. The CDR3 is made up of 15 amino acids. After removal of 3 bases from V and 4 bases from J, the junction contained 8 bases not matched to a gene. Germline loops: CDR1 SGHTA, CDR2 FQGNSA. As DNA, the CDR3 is TGTGCCAGCAGCTTGGTCCTTGGGACAGCAGAGACCCAGTACTTC. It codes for CASSLVLGTAETQYF.

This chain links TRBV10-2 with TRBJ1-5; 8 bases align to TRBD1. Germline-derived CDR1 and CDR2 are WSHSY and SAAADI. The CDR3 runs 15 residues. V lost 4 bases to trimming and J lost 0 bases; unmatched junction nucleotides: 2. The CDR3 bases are TGCGCCAGCAGTGGGACAGGGTTTAGCAATCAGCCCCAGCATTTT. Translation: CASSGTGFSNQPQHF.

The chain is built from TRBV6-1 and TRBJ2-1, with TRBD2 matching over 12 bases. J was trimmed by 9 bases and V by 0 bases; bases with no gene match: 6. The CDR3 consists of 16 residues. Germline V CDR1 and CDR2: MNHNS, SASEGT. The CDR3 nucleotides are TGTGCCAGCAGTGAAGCGGCTAGCGGGGGGGCCATTGAGCAGTTCTTC. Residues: CASSEAASGGAIEQFF.

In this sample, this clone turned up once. The CDR3 nucleotides read TGCGCCAGCGGATGGGGCGGGGGGACCACAGATACGCAGTATTTT. Protein: CASGWGGGTTDTQYF. The chain couples TRBV5-1 to TRBJ2-3, with TRBD2 identical over 8 bases. Germline lookup yields CDR1 SGHRS and CDR2 YFSETQ. Trimming removed 7 bases from V and 2 bases from J; junction bases left unmatched: 9. This CDR3 comprises 15 residues.

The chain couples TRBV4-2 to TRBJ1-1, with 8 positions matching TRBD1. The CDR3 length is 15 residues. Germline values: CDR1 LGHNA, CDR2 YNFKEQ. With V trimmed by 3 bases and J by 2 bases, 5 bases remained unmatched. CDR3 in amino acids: CASSHGDRTNTEAFF. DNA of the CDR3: TGTGCCAGCAGCCATGGGGACAGGACAAACACTGAAGCTTTCTTT.

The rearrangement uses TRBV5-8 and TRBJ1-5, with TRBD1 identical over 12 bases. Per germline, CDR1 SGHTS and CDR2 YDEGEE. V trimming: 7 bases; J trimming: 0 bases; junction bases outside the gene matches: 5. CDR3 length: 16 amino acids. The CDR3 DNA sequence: TGTGCCAGCGGGGACAGGGGGCGGAATAGCAATCAGCCCCAGCATTTT. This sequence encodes CASGDRGRNSNQPQHF.

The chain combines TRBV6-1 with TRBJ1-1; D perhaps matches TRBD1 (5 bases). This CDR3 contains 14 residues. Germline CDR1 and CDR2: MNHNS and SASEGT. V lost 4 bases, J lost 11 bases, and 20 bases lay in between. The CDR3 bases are TGTGCCAGCAGTGGTCCCGGGACTGAAGTTGTTGCTTTCTTT. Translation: CASSGPGTEVVAFF.

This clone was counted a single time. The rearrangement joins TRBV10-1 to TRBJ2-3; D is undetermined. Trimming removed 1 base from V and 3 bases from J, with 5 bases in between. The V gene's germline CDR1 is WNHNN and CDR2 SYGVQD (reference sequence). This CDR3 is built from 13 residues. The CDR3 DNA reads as TGCGCCAGCAGTGAGTACACGACAGATACGCAGTATTTT. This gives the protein CASSEYTTDTQYF.

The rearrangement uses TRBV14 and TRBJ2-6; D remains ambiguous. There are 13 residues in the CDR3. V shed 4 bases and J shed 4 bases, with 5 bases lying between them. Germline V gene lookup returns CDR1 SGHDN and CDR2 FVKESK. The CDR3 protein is CASSPRGANVLTF. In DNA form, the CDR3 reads TGTGCCAGCAGCCCCAGGGGGGCCAACGTCCTGACTTTC.

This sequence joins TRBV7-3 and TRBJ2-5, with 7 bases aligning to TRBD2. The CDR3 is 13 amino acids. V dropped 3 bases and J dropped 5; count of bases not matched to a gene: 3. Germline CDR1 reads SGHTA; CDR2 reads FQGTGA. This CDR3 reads CASSFQGGETQYF. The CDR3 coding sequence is TGTGCCAGCAGCTTTCAGGGAGGGGAGACCCAGTACTTC.

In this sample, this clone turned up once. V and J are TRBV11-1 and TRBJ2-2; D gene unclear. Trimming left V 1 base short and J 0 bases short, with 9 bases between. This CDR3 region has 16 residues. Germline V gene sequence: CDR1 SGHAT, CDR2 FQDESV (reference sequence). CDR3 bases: TGTGCCAGCAGCTTAGAACAGATCGCGAACACCGGGGAGCTGTTTTTT. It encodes CASSLEQIANTGELFF.

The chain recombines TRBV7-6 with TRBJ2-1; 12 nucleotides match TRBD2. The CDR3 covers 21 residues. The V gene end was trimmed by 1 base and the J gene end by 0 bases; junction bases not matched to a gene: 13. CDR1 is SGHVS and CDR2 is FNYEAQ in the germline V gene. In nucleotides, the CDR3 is TGTGCCAGCAGCTTAGTAGCCTGGACTAGCGGGGCGGGGAGCTCCTACAATGAGCAGTTCTTC. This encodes CASSLVAWTSGAGSSYNEQFF.

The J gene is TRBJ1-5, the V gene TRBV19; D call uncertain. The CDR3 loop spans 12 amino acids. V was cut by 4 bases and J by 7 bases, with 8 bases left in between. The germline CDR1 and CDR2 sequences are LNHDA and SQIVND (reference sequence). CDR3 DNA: TGTGCCAGTAGTAACCGTGGCCAGCCCCAGCATTTT. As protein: CASSNRGQPQHF.

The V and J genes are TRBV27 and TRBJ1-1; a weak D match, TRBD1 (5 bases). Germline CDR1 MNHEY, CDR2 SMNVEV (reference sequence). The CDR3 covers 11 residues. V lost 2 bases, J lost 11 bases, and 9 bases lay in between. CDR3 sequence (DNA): TGTGCCAGCAGTTTACAGGGAATGGCTTTCTTT. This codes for CASSLQGMAFF.

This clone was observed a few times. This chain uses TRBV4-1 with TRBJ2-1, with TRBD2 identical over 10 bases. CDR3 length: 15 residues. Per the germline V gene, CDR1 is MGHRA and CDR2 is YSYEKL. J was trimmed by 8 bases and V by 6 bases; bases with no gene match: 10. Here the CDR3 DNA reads TGCGCCAGCAGACCCACTAGCGGGGAATTTCATGAGCAGTTCTTC. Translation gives CASRPTSGEFHEQFF.

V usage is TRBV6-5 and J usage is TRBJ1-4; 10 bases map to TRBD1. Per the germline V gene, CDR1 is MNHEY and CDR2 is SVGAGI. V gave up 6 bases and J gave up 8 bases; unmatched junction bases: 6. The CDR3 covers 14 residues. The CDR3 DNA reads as TGTGCCAGCAGCAGGGACAGGGGTAGGGAAAAACTGTTTTTT. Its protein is CASSRDRGREKLFF.

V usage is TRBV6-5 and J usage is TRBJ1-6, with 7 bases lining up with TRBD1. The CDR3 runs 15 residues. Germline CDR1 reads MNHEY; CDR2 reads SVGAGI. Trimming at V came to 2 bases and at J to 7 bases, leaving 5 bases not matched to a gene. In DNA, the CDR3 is TGTGCCAGCAGTTACGGGGTAGGGGGCAATTCACCCCTCCACTTT. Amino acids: CASSYGVGGNSPLHF.